This T cell receptor (beta chain) stems from a study of T cell responses to AZD1222 COVID-19 vaccine. Findings and caveats of the study: Donors were chiefly white British, with a greater number of females, and clonal diversity was perhaps underestimated. The reported proportion of spike-specific TCRs targeting unmutated variant regions was nearly half. Spike-specific TCR breadth and depth were elevated following two AZD1222 doses.

The CDR3 has 21 amino acids. CDR1 and CDR2 (germline): LGHNA, YSLEER. Unmatched junction bases numbered 25, after V lost 1 base and J lost 5 bases. This table comes from immunoSEQ multiplex PCR, and its TCRdb copy is limited to in-frame clones, with some not included. The sample has 150,000 to 200,000 clones, more than 85% seen once. A remark on this clone: Its antigen is not identified.

This TCR came from an adult in good health. The material sequenced was peripheral blood, taken on day 0 of AZD1222 vaccination. This chain joins TRBV4-3 and TRBJ1-1, with 7 bases fitting TRBD1. The CDR3 nucleotides are TGCGCCAGCAGCCAAGTATCTTGGTGGACCAAGACAGGGACGCCAGTAACTGAAGCTTTCTTT. Protein: CASSQVSWWTKTGTPVTEAFF.